The clone carrying this T cell receptor (beta chain) has just a few counts. The source of the sample is a study of blood T cell repertoires in COVID-19. Study background: Collection of acute and convalescent COVID-19 samples took place in the United States, Italy and Spain. Nucleic acid was either cDNA or gDNA, and it came from T cells, B-cell-depleted T cells, or PBMCs.

This CDR3 spans 15 amino acids. Trimming took 4 bases from V and 8 from J, leaving 15 bases between them. Germline V lookup: CDR1 MGHRA, CDR2 YSYEKL. Source study methods: Estimated nucleated cell counts came from reference gene primer amplification. Clones were read by immunoSEQ multiplex PCR, and TCRdb kept only the in-frame ones, dropping some. V and J calls and clone size are those listed in that table; D and trimming were worked out from the DNA. The sample contains approximately 220,000 clones, around 87% of which appear only once. The sequence came from a man aged 55 to 70 who had recovered from COVID-19. This rearrangement joins TRBV4-1 to TRBJ1-6, with D possibly TRBD1 on 6 matching bases. Sequenced material: peripheral blood. The CDR3 spells CASSPPGTSYSPLHF. The CDR3 DNA reads as TGCGCCAGCAGCCCCCCCGGGACAAGTTATTCACCCCTCCACTTT.